This entry lists 2 T cell receptor beta chains sequenced from one sample in a study of beta chain features in type 1 diabetes. Regarding the study as a whole: People with Type 1 diabetes carried modestly yet significantly shorter TCRB CDR3s in all four CD4+ subsets.

Sequenced material consisted of expressed TCRB transcripts (all of the isolated RNA was reverse transcribed). Only in-frame clones appear in the TCRdb table, and some are missing; sequencing was by immunoSEQ multiplex PCR. The table includes some 160,000 clones, approximately 8.7% detected once. For these receptors, no antigen is known. Sequenced input: central memory CD4+ T cells from blood. The receptors derive from a woman in her 30s with type 1 diabetes.

This clone was seen repeatedly, ten times or more. The rearrangement joins TRBV27 to TRBJ2-2, with D perhaps matching TRBD2 (5 bases). From germline, CDR1 is MNHEY and CDR2 SMNVEV (reference sequence). V dropped 3 bases and J dropped 3 bases, with 8 bases sitting between them. This CDR3 spans 14 amino acids. For the CDR3, the DNA is TGTGCCAGCAGTTTGCCGGGGTACACCGGGGAGCTGTTTTTT. It translates to CASSLPGYTGELFF.

This chain joins TRBV30 and TRBJ2-5; TRBD1 matches at 7 bases. J was trimmed by 5 bases and V by 0 bases; bases with no gene match: 6. The CDR3 contains 14 residues. CDR1 and CDR2 (germline): GTSNPN, SVGIG (reference sequence). For the CDR3, the DNA is TGTGCCTGGAGTGTAAAGGGGGCCGGGGAGACCCAGTACTTC. Translated, it gives CAWSVKGAGETQYF.